The clone carrying this TCR beta chain was detected only once. Measured with immunoSEQ multiplex PCR; TCRdb has only the in-frame clones, and not every one. The table has about 12,000 clones, around 93% seen once. This CDR3 spans 15 amino acids. Trimming removed 0 bases from V and 0 bases from J, with 8 bases in between. Germline V lookup: CDR1 SGHAT, CDR2 FQNNGV. This record comes from a study of T cell clonotyping in hematopoietic cell transplantation. V and J are TRBV11-2 and TRBJ1-1; D remains ambiguous. Sequencing was performed on peripheral blood mononuclear cells. The receptor's source is a woman in her forties or fifties in good health. Some clones in this sample may be carry-over from other donors' samples. The CDR3 sequence: CASSLDPSMNTEAFF. In DNA, the CDR3 is TGTGCCAGCAGCTTAGATCCCTCGATGAACACTGAAGCTTTCTTT.